This TCR beta chain appears in the sequencing data of a study of T cells in Graves' hyperthyroidism and ophthalmopathy (dated by TCRdb to between 2018 and 2021). Looking at the study overall: Peripheral blood samples were taken at initial diagnosis, before any treatment was given. A discovery cohort of roughly 100 patients, roughly 43 with Graves' ophthalmopathy and 57 with stable Graves' hyperthyroidism, was used to find distinguishing TCR V-J signatures. Prospective prediction of ophthalmopathy was tested in an independent validation cohort of approximately 19 hyperthyroidism patients and some 17 patients who later progressed to ophthalmopathy. For training and testing, the 100 patients in the discovery cohort were randomly divided in a 7:3 ratio. Thyroid tissue and blood T-cell repertoires from six or seven Graves' hyperthyroidism patients were also compared in the study. Following sampling, methimazole starting at 30 mg daily was given to hyperthyroidism patients, and high-dose intravenous methylprednisolone was given to ophthalmopathy patients. The paper reports TCR Vbeta CDR3 sequencing of roughly 140 peripheral blood samples: under 45 ophthalmopathy, about 75 hyperthyroidism and roughly 17 progressor patients.

Amplification of TCR beta CDR3 regions was carried out from RNA transcripts. For the first round of RT-PCR on the TCR CDR3, the HTBI primer set was used together with the Qiagen OneStep RT-PCR kit. Libraries were constructed in a second round of multiplex PCR, after which size selection and purification were carried out. Sequencing of the libraries was done on an Illumina HiSeq2000 using paired-end 100 bp reads. The authors' pipeline ran thus. SOAPnuke was used to process the raw data, removing reads that contained adapters or uncalled bases, had a mean Phred below 15, or lacked an exact match to the constant primer or identifier. COPE v1.2.5 was used to merge the high-quality paired reads, and each unique nucleotide sequence was defined as a clonotype. MiTCR v1.1 was used to align clonotypes to the IMGT TRBV, TRBD and TRBJ reference segments. Only V-J combinations with frequency above 0.0001, covering about 99% of repertoires, were analysed. A TCS score was defined as the ratio between F50 (clonal expansion) and ExV (chaos), using BLOSUM62-based TCRdist between CDR3 peptides within each V-J. Welch's t-statistics and random forest reduced 514 V-J features to 13, which were used in a naive Bayes classifier (R e1071). The public sequencing data were trimmed at Q25 with fastp and processed into clonotypes with MiXCR by TCRdb, which kept only in-frame beta chains. Rows are unified per CDR3 protein, each entry keeping the most common DNA and genes. These V and J calls derive from TCRdb rather than the authors' analysis. Here the sample has approximately 430,000 distinct CDR3 sequences; around 14% occur a single time. The ten largest account for approximately 14% of the sample.

V is pared back by 5 bases and J by 9 bases, with 17 bases lying between the germline termini. Taken from cysteine to phenylalanine, the CDR3 has 14 residues. The CDR3 DNA has 42 bases and is translated from base 1. According to the germline V gene, CDR1 reads MGHDK and CDR2 reads SYGVNS. A patient counted as having stable Graves' hyperthyroidism if no progression to ophthalmopathy occurred over 18 months of follow-up. Hyperthyroidism patients were aged 18 to 65 years and newly diagnosed, with disease duration of less than 2 months. The study excluded patients with uncontrolled infections, other autoimmune diseases, pregnancy or lactation. Clinical symptoms, serum thyroxine and TRAb, thyroid ultrasound, and orbital computed tomography formed the basis for the diagnoses. PBMCs were isolated from more than 8 ml of fresh peripheral blood by Ficoll-Paque density gradient centrifugation. Total RNA was extracted with Trizol reagent, and quality was checked on an Agilent 2100 Bioanalyzer.

Only a few counts were recorded for this clonotype. What antigen it recognizes has not been identified. No base qualities exist here, and no much larger clone lies one base off it. Study-wide findings and limitations: Sample size was not statistically predetermined, and blinding of investigators to group allocation was not performed. A model built on a 13 V-J signature distinguished ophthalmopathy from stable hyperthyroidism, reaching around 90% sensitivity and around 82% specificity in cross-validation and 80%/75% in testing. In validation, the model predicted progression to ophthalmopathy with 55% to 71% sensitivity and roughly 72% specificity, a median of about 6.7 months before onset. Most expanded thyroid clonotypes (frequency above 0.001) were also detected in blood, a finding suggesting that blood repertoires may reflect thyroid immune responses.

This sequence was found in a young woman with Graves' hyperthyroidism. The sequenced sample consisted of blood. This sequence uses TRBV25-1 and TRBJ2-1; D gene: possibly TRBD2, on 6 matching bases. The DNA sequence is TGTGCCAGCAGTCCATTCGGGAGAGTCGGTGAGCAGTTCTTC. This sequence encodes CASSPFGRVGEQFF. The CDR3, completed at both ends by the reference TRBV25-1 and TRBJ2-1 genes, gives the full variable domain EADIYQTPRYLVIGTGKKITLECSQTMGHDKMYWYQQDPGMELHLIHYSYGVNSTEKGDLSSESTVSRIRTEHFPLTLESARPSHTSQYLCASSPFGRVGEQFFGPGTRLTVL.